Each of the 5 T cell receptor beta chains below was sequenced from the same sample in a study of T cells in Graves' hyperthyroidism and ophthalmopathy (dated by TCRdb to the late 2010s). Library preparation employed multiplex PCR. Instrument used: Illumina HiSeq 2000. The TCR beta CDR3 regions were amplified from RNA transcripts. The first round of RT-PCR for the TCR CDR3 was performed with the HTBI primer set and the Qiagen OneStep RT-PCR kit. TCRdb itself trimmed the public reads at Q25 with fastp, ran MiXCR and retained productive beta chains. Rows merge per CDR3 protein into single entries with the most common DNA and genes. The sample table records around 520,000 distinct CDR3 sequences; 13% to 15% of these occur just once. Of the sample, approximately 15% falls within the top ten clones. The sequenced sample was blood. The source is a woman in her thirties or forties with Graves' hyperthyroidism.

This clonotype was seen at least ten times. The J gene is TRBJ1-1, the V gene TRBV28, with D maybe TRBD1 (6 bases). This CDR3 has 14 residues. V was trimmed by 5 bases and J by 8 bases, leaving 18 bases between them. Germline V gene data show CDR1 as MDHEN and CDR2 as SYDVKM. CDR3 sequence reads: CASSLTVGRGEAFF. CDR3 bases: TGTGCCAGCAGTCTGACGGTAGGCAGGGGCGAAGCTTTCTTT.

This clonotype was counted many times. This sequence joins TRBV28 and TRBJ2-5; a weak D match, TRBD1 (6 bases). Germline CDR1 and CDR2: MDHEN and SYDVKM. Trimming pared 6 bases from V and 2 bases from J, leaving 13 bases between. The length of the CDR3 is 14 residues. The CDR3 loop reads CASRDWTEQETQYF. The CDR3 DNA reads TGTGCCAGCAGGGATTGGACAGAACAAGAGACCCAGTACTTC.

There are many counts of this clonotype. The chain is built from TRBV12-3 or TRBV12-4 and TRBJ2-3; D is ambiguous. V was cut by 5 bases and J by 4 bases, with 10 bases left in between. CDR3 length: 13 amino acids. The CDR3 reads CASSPPDADTQYF. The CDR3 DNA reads TGTGCCAGCAGTCCCCCAGACGCAGATACGCAGTATTTT.

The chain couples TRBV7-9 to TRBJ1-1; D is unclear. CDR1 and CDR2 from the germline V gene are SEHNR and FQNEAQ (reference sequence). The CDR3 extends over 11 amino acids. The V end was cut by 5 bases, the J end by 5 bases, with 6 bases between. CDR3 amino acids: CASSKTTEAFF. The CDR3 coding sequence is TGTGCCAGCAGCAAGACGACTGAAGCTTTCTTT.

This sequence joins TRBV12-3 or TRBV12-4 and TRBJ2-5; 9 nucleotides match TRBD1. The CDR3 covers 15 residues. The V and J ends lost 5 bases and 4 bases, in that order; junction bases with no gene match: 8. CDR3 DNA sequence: TGTGCCAGCAGTACCGGGACAGGGAGTGCAGAGACCCAGTACTTC. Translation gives CASSTGTGSAETQYF.